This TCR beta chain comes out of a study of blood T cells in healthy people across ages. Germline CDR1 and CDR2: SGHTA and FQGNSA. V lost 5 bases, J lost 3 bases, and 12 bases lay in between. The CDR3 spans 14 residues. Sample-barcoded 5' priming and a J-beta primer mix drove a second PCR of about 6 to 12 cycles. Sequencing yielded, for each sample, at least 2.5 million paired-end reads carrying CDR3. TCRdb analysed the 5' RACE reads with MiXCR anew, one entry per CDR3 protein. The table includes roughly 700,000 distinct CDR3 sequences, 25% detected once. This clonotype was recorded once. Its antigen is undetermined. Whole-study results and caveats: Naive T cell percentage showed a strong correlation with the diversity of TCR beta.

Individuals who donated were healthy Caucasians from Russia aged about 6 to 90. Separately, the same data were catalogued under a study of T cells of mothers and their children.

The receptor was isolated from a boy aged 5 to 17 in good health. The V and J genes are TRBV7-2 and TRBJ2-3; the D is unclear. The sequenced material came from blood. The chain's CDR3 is CASSSRWATDTQYF. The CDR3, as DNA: TGTGCCAGCAGCAGCCGATGGGCGACAGATACGCAGTATTTT.